These 2 T cell receptor beta chains came from one sample sequenced in a study of shared clonotypes between healthy human individuals. The assay was immunoSEQ multiplex PCR, and TCRdb's table has in-frame clones only and misses some. The sample lists some 2 million clones; about 95% were seen once. CD45RO negativity and positive selection for CCR7 defined naive CD8 cells, a population that excluded terminally differentiated effector memory CD45RA+ cells. The sequenced sample was naive CD8+ T cells sorted from blood. The receptors were sampled from a man younger than 30 in good health.

The CDR3 coding sequence is TGTGCCAGCACCCCCCAAGCGGGAGAGGGTTACGAGCAGTACTTC. Encoded protein: CASTPQAGEGYEQYF. The chain couples TRBV7-9 to TRBJ2-7; 8 positions match TRBD2. Germline V gives CDR1 SEHNR, CDR2 FQNEAQ (reference sequence). Germline trimming cut 7 bases from V and 4 bases from J; bases unmatched to any gene: 12. The CDR3 length is 15 residues.

This sequence joins TRBV27 and TRBJ2-2; 9 nucleotides match TRBD2. Trimming removed 1 base from V and 5 bases from J; junction bases left unmatched: 5. Germline CDR1 and CDR2: MNHEY and SMNVEV (reference sequence). The CDR3 totals 16 residues. CDR3 sequence (DNA): TGTGCCAGCAGTTTATTTGTAGCGGGGGTTACCGGGGAGCTGTTTTTT. Protein product: CASSLFVAGVTGELFF.